This T cell receptor (beta chain) was recorded in a study of post-analysis software for immune sequencing data. Study-level points and caveats: Patients showed TRBV5-6, TRBV5-1 and TRBV20-1 among roughly 5 TRBV segments more frequent than in controls.

The junction had 12 bases not matched to a gene; V was cut back by 6 bases and J by 0 bases. The CDR3 is 17 residues long. Looked up from germline, CDR1 is DFQATT and CDR2 is SNEGSKA (reference sequence). TCR beta cDNA libraries had unique molecular identifiers. Once roughly 0.85 to 11 million T cells were used, approximately 470,000 cDNA molecules resulted. TCRdb re-called the PCR reads through MiXCR, storing one row per CDR3 protein. The table shows around 710,000 distinct CDR3 sequences, with under 60% occurring only once. This clonotype was seen only a few times. The antigen remains unidentified. V is TRBV20-1 and J is TRBJ2-3, with TRBD2 matching 10 bases. The sequencing input was blood. The TCR was taken from a girl aged 10 to 17 with multiple sclerosis. CDR3 coding DNA: TGCAGTGCCGACACACTAGCGGGACCCAAAAGCACAGATACGCAGTATTTT. Its translation is CSADTLAGPKSTDTQYF.